This T cell receptor (beta chain) was retrieved from a study of cytomegalovirus exposure and HLA in healthy donors. Study findings and constraints: V segments that were indistinguishable, TRBV6-2 and TRBV6-3 among them, were omitted from analysis. In an earlier analysis, most TCR beta V segments were productive about 87% or about 30% of the time. For most subjects, TCR beta sequences were reported to predict HLA-A and HLA-B alleles with accuracy.

Of note for this clone: Its antigen remains unknown.

60 Vbeta and 13 Jbeta primers were used in PCR. Produced via immunoSEQ multiplex PCR; TCRdb's table is partial and in-frame only. The sample carries 200,000 to 300,000 clones, 82% recorded once. CDR1 MNHNY and CDR2 SVGAGI come from the germline V gene (reference sequence). V lost 2 bases and J 7 bases, leaving 15 bases between the germline ends. CDR3 length equals 15 residues. The gene calls are TRBV6-6 and TRBJ2-4; D gene unclear. Sequenced material: PBMCs. This clonotype was obtained from a middle-aged woman in good health and CMV-seropositive. CDR3 sequence reads: CASSYTYGGRNIQYF. DNA for the CDR3: TGTGCCAGCAGTTACACGTATGGCGGAAGGAACATTCAGTACTTC.